In this sample, the clone carrying this T cell receptor (beta chain) turned up once. The data stem from a study of blood T cell repertoires in COVID-19. As for the study in general: Sites across the United States, Italy and Spain contributed samples from acute and convalescent COVID-19. The cDNA or gDNA used as material had been derived from T cells, B-cell-depleted T cells, or PBMCs.

Deletions cut 6 bases from V and 3 bases from J, with 9 bases between. The CDR3 runs to 13 residues. Authors' data handling: Estimated nucleated cell counts came from reference gene primer amplification. Sequencing was performed with immunoSEQ multiplex PCR; in TCRdb, only in-frame clones are kept and a portion is missing. V, J and clone size reflect that table, while D and trimming were determined from the DNA. This sample has fewer than 400,000 clones, with roughly 85% found just once. This study enrolled people aged 18 to 89 from around 26 US geographic areas. The chain recombines TRBV12-3 or TRBV12-4 with TRBJ1-5; a possible D gene is TRBD1 (6 bases). The specimen was PBMCs or T cells enriched from blood (not recorded which). The clonotype originates from a man aged 25 to 45 who had recovered from COVID-19. The CDR3 DNA sequence: TGTGCCAGCAGCGGACAGATCAATCAGCCCCAGCATTTT. It is translated as CASSGQINQPQHF.